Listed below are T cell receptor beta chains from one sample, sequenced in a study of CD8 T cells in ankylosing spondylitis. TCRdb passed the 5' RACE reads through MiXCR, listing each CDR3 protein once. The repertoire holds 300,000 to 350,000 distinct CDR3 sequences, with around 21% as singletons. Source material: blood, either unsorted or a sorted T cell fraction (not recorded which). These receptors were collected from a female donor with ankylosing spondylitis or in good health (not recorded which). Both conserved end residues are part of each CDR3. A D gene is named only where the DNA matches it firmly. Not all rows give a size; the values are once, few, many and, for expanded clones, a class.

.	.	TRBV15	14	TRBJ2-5	CATSTRKGGETQYF	TGTGCCACCAGCACAAGAAAGGGCGGGGAGACCCAGTACTTC
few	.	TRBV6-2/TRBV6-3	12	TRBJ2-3	CASSYSGMAQYF	TGTGCCAGCAGTTACTCCGGGATGGCGCAGTATTTT
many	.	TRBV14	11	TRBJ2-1	CASSQSHLLLF	TGTGCCAGCAGCCAGAGCCACTTATTACTCTTC
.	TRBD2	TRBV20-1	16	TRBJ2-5	CSARDRLAALQETQYF	TGCAGTGCTAGAGATCGCCTAGCGGCCCTCCAAGAGACCCAGTACTTC
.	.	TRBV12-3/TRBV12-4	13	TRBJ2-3	CASSRQDTDTQYF	TGTGCCAGCAGTCGACAGGACACAGATACGCAGTATTTT
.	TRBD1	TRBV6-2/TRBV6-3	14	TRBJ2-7	CASSPDRGAYEQYF	TGTGCCAGCAGTCCCGACAGGGGGGCCTACGAGCAGTACTTC
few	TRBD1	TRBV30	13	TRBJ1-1	CAWTTGQGTEAFF	TGTGCCTGGACCACGGGACAGGGCACTGAAGCTTTCTTT
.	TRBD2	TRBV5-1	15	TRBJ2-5	CASSLQAGVKETQYF	TGCGCCAGCAGCCTCCAGGCGGGAGTGAAGGAGACCCAGTACTTC
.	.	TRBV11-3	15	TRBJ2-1	CASSLDPASPNEQFF	TGTGCCAGCAGCTTAGATCCGGCTAGCCCGAATGAGCAGTTCTTC
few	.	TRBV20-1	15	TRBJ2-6	CSASSTGTGANVLTF	TGCAGTGCTAGCTCCACAGGGACTGGGGCCAACGTCCTGACTTTC
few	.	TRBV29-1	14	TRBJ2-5	CSVVGDGAKETQYF	TGCAGCGTTGTAGGAGACGGAGCTAAAGAGACCCAGTACTTC
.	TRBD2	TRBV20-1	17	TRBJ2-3	CSAQDFWTGGGTDTQYF	TGCAGTGCTCAGGACTTCTGGACGGGAGGCGGCACAGATACGCAGTATTTT
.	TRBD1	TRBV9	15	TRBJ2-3	CASSVVDRGTDTQYF	TGTGCCAGCAGCGTAGTGGACAGGGGAACAGATACGCAGTATTTT
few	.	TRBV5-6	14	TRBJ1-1	CASSLGLSNTEAFF	TGTGCCAGCAGCTTGGGACTTTCGAACACTGAAGCTTTCTTT
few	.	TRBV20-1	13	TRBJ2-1	CSARARLAGEQFF	TGCAGTGCTAGAGCCAGGCTGGCGGGTGAGCAGTTCTTC